The TCR beta chain under discussion was sequenced for a study of T cell repertoires in cytomegalovirus infection. The overall study: Indications came from public TCR beta signatures; they pointed to CMV infection and to a matching HLA type.

TCRdb itself ran the reads through MiXCR, one entry per CDR3 protein. The sample has about 830,000 distinct CDR3 sequences, roughly 33% seen once; the top ten hold around an eighth. This clonotype has at least ten counts. Its antigen remains unknown. Sequencing was performed on cultured CD8+ T cells from PBMCs, taken from culture after CMV antigen stimulation. The clonotype was recovered from a human donor in good health (CMV status not recorded). Some clones in this sample may be carry-over from other donors' samples.

CDR3 in DNA: TGTGCCAGCAGCTTAGACAGACAGGGGAAGAATGAAAAACTGTTTTTT. Translating it yields CASSLDRQGKNEKLFF. The chain uses TRBV7-6 and TRBJ1-4; 8 positions agree with TRBD1. The J segment lost 5 bases and the V segment lost 1 base, leaving 6 bases of the junction unmatched. Germline lookup yields CDR1 SGHVS and CDR2 FNYEAQ. The CDR3 spans 16 residues.